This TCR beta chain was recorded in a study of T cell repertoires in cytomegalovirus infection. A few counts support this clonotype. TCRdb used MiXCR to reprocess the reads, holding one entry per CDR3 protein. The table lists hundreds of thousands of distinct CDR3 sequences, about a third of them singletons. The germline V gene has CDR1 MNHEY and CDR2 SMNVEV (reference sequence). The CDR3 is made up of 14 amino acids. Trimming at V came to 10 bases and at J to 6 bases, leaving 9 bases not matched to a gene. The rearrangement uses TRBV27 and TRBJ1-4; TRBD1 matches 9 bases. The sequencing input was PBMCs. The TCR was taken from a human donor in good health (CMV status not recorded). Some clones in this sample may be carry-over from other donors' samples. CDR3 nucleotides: TGTGCCACTAAACCGGGACAGGGTTATGAAAAACTGTTTTTT. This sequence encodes CATKPGQGYEKLFF.